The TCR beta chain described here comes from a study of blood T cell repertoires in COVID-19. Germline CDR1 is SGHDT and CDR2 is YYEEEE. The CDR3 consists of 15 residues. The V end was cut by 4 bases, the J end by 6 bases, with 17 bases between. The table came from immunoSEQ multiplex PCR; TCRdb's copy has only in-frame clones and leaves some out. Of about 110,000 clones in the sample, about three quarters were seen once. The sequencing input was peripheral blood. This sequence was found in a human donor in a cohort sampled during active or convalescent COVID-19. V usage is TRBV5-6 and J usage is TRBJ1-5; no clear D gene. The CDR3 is CASSSKGRGSQPQHF. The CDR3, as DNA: TGTGCCAGCAGCAGTAAGGGTAGAGGGTCTCAGCCCCAGCATTTT.